This T cell receptor beta chain was identified during a study of T cell repertoires in cytomegalovirus infection (dated by TCRdb to between 2018 and 2021). In terms of the full investigation: Peptide stimulations targeted recently identified HLA-C-restricted CMV epitopes, whose presentation resists viral immunomodulation, together with well-studied HLA-B-restricted epitopes. Because public TCR beta signatures pointed to carriage of CMV infection together with the matching HLA type, the HLA type of each donor mattered for the analysis. Here is what the overall study found, with its caveats: In both this cohort and an independent cohort of some 380 donors, the cumulative frequency of public TCR beta family members distinguished carriers of CMV infection plus the relevant HLA type. The ex vivo response was dominated by HLA-C-restricted CMV-specific TCR beta clonotypes, and the single most frequent clonotype in two of eight donors was supplied by these HLA-C-restricted clonotypes.

The treatment or condition label of this sample denotes: in vitro stimulation with specific CMV peptide epitopes to enrich CMV-specific T cells. TCRdb records Illumina HiSeq 1500 as the sequencer. TCRdb's own reprocessing of the public reads used fastp at Q25 and MiXCR and kept productive beta chains. Entries that share a CDR3 protein sequence are merged under the most common genes and DNA. This sample holds roughly 860,000 distinct CDR3 sequences; less than 35% were observed only once. Together, the top ten hold roughly an eighth of the sample. Of note for this clonotype: Its antigen is unknown. Base qualities are not recorded, but no much larger clone differs from it by a single base.

V and J are truncated by 3 bases and 5 bases respectively, leaving an intervening sequence of 14 bases. Taken from cysteine to phenylalanine, the CDR3 has 15 residues. Only the CDR3 portion is preserved as DNA: 45 bases, with reading frame beginning at the first base. Looking up the germline V gene (reference sequence) yields CDR1 LNHDA and CDR2 SQIVND. The sample here was cultured CD8+ T cells from PBMCs, taken from culture after CMV antigen stimulation. This TCR was sampled from a human donor in good health (CMV status not recorded). Some clones in this sample may be carry-over from other donors' samples. Here the chain combines TRBV19 and TRBJ2-1; the D segment may tentatively be TRBD1 or TRBD2, each giving 6 matched bases. The CDR3 has the sequence CASSMWGARNNEQFF. The DNA sequence is as follows: TGTGCCAGTAGTATGTGGGGGGCGCGCAACAATGAGCAGTTCTTC.